This TCR beta chain was recorded in a study of T cells in Graves' hyperthyroidism and ophthalmopathy. Study-wide results and caveats: Before onset, ophthalmopathy was predicted by the model a median around 6.5 months earlier.

RNA transcripts provided the source from which TCR beta CDR3 regions were amplified. Primed by the HTBI set, a first-round RT-PCR was run on the TCR CDR3. MiXCR, applied by TCRdb to the multiplex PCR reads, yields one record per CDR3 protein. The sample carries about 180,000 distinct CDR3 sequences, 15% to 20% recorded once. Hyperthyroidism, newly diagnosed and lasting under 2 months, affected patients aged 18 to 65. V dropped 10 bases and J dropped 0 bases, with 13 bases sitting between them. Germline lookup yields CDR1 MDHEN and CDR2 SYDVKM. The CDR3 contains 13 residues. This clonotype was observed at least ten times. Its antigen remains unknown.

The clonotype comes from a woman in her 50s with Graves' hyperthyroidism. Sequencing was performed on blood. The V gene is TRBV28, the J gene TRBJ2-7, with D possibly being TRBD1 or TRBD2 (5 bases each). CDR3: CATSGAISYEQYF. The CDR3 nucleotides are TGTGCCACCTCCGGGGCAATCTCCTACGAGCAGTACTTC.